A selection of T cell receptor beta chains follows, all from one sample in a study of T cell responses to AZD1222 COVID-19 vaccine. Measured with immunoSEQ multiplex PCR; TCRdb has only the in-frame clones, and not every one. The sample comprises roughly 98,000 clones, about 92% of which are singletons, and more than 9.5% rests with the top ten. Source: peripheral blood, taken on day 0 of AZD1222 vaccination. The receptors originated from an adult in good health. Both conserved end residues are part of each CDR3. D genes are given only for firm matches. Clone sizes are given selectively: once, few, many, or a class where the clone is expanded.

d_gene	abundance	v_gene	j_gene	CDR3aa	CDR3nt
-	-	TRBV27	TRBJ1-1	CASSLIIGRATEAFF	TGTGCCAGCAGTTTAATCATTGGTAGGGCCACTGAAGCTTTCTTT
TRBD1	-	TRBV6-4	TRBJ2-7	CASSEVPGQSYYEQYF	TGTGCCAGCAGTGAGGTTCCGGGACAGAGCTACTACGAGCAGTACTTC
TRBD1	-	TRBV5-1	TRBJ1-5	CASSWGQGNQPQHF	TGCGCCAGCAGCTGGGGACAGGGGAATCAGCCCCAGCATTTT
TRBD2	-	TRBV4-1	TRBJ2-2	CASSQGTSGTGELFF	TGCGCCAGCAGCCAAGGCACTAGCGGGACCGGGGAGCTGTTTTTT
-	once	TRBV25-1	TRBJ2-7	CASSESDSYEQYF	TGTGCCAGCAGTGAATCAGACAGCTACGAGCAGTACTTC
-	-	TRBV11-3	TRBJ2-7	CASSAGPSYEQYF	TGTGCCAGCAGCGCTGGGCCGTCCTACGAGCAGTACTTC
-	-	TRBV4-1	TRBJ2-3	CASSQDTDTQYF	TGCGCCAGCAGCCAAGACACAGATACGCAGTATTTT
TRBD1	once	TRBV5-5	TRBJ1-4	CASSPTGGNEKLFF	TGTGCCAGCAGCCCTACAGGGGGCAATGAAAAACTGTTTTTT
-	-	TRBV10-3	TRBJ2-1	CAISWTPSGYNEQFF	TGTGCCATCAGTTGGACCCCAAGTGGGTACAATGAGCAGTTCTTC
-	-	TRBV19	TRBJ1-1	CASTIGGGIWTEAFF	TGTGCCAGTACCATAGGGGGAGGGATTTGGACTGAAGCTTTCTTT
-	few	TRBV10-3	TRBJ2-1	CAISAQGNEQFF	TGTGCCATCAGTGCTCAGGGCAATGAGCAGTTCTTC
-	-	TRBV6-1	TRBJ1-1	CASSEVGRRNTEAFF	TGTGCCAGCAGTGAAGTTGGCAGAAGGAACACTGAAGCTTTCTTT
-	-	TRBV9	TRBJ1-1	CASSVDGNALQVRGTEAFF	TGTGCCAGCAGCGTAGATGGAAACGCCTTACAGGTACGGGGAACTGAAGCTTTCTTT
-	once	TRBV29-1	TRBJ1-1	CSVEEQYMNTEAFF	TGCAGCGTTGAAGAACAGTATATGAACACTGAAGCTTTCTTT
TRBD1	-	TRBV27	TRBJ1-2	CASSFHRQGMGYGYTF	TGTGCCAGCAGTTTCCATAGACAGGGGATGGGCTATGGCTACACCTTC
-	-	TRBV9	TRBJ1-1	CASSSRDTNTEAFF	TGTGCCAGCAGCTCACGGGACACCAACACTGAAGCTTTCTTT
-	-	TRBV15	TRBJ1-3	CATSRDMGRGNTIYF	TGTGCCACCAGCAGAGATATGGGTCGTGGAAACACCATATATTTT
-	-	TRBV29-1	TRBJ1-1	CSVEGTNTEAFF	TGCAGCGTTGAAGGTACAAACACTGAAGCTTTCTTT
-	few	TRBV7-3	TRBJ1-3	CASSLEANSGNTIYF	TGTGCCAGCAGCTTAGAGGCTAACTCTGGAAACACCATATATTTT
TRBD1	-	TRBV4-1	TRBJ2-2	CASSQRPRQGHTGELFF	TGCGCCAGCAGCCAGAGGCCGAGACAGGGTCACACCGGGGAGCTGTTTTTT
-	-	TRBV29-1	TRBJ1-2	CSADTVTHGYTF	TGCAGCGCGGACACTGTCACCCATGGCTACACCTTC
TRBD1	once	TRBV7-8	TRBJ1-5	CASSRQGQPQHF	TGTGCCAGCAGCCGACAGGGACAGCCCCAGCATTTT
TRBD1	-	TRBV5-1	TRBJ2-7	CASSLEGAEQYF	TGCGCCAGCAGCTTGGAGGGGGCCGAGCAGTACTTC
-	-	TRBV5-4	TRBJ1-1	CASSLARTEMNTEAFF	TGTGCCAGCAGCTTGGCCAGGACAGAGATGAACACTGAAGCTTTCTTT
-	-	TRBV14	TRBJ1-1	CASSLRTPKSGSEAFF	TGTGCCAGCAGCCTCCGGACACCTAAGTCGGGTAGTGAAGCTTTCTTT
-	-	TRBV7-9	TRBJ1-4	CASSLGGRSEKLFF	TGTGCCAGCAGCTTAGGGGGCAGGTCGGAAAAACTGTTTTTT
-	-	TRBV19	TRBJ1-6	CASSSQLGNSPLHF	TGTGCCAGTAGTTCACAACTCGGCAATTCACCCCTCCACTTT
-	once	TRBV27	TRBJ2-7	CASSWGDEQYF	TGTGCCAGCAGTTGGGGGGACGAGCAGTACTTC
-	-	TRBV7-6	TRBJ2-3	CASSLNPGEQDTQYF	TGTGCCAGCAGCTTAAACCCCGGGGAACAAGATACGCAGTATTTT
-	once	TRBV5-1	TRBJ2-7	CASSLGQNYEQYF	TGCGCCAGCAGCTTGGGGCAAAACTACGAGCAGTACTTC
-	-	TRBV19	TRBJ1-6	CASRTGGSPLHF	TGTGCCAGTAGAACAGGAGGCTCACCCCTCCACTTT
-	-	TRBV7-8	TRBJ2-2	CASSNKRAQPSGELFF	TGTGCCAGCAGCAATAAGCGGGCCCAACCCAGCGGGGAGCTGTTTTTT
-	-	TRBV5-4	TRBJ1-4	CASSLTGRGEKLFF	TGTGCCAGCAGCTTGACAGGGCGGGGTGAAAAACTGTTTTTT
-	few	TRBV5-5	TRBJ2-6	CASSLDSSGANVLTF	TGTGCCAGCAGCTTGGACAGCTCTGGGGCCAACGTCCTGACTTTC
-	-	TRBV30	TRBJ2-1	CAWSAYNEQFF	TGTGCCTGGAGTGCGTACAATGAGCAGTTCTTC
-	-	TRBV5-6	TRBJ1-5	CASSRTGNSNQPQHF	TGTGCCAGCAGCAGAACAGGGAATAGCAATCAGCCCCAGCATTTT
TRBD2	-	TRBV11-1	TRBJ2-7	CASSLVGGIYEQYF	TGTGCCAGCAGCTTAGTGGGGGGGATCTACGAGCAGTACTTC
-	-	TRBV3-1/TRBV3-2	TRBJ2-7	CASKRAGADEQYF	TGTGCCAGCAAACGGGCGGGGGCCGACGAGCAGTACTTC
-	-	TRBV5-6	TRBJ1-1	CASSFRGLRTEAFF	TGTGCCAGCAGCTTCAGAGGCCTGAGGACTGAAGCTTTCTTT
-	once	TRBV5-1	TRBJ2-4	CASSLEWGVKNIQYF	TGCGCCAGCAGCTTGGAATGGGGGGTTAAAAACATTCAGTACTTC
-	-	TRBV2	TRBJ2-3	CASSERGDGTDTQYF	TGTGCCAGCAGTGAACGCGGGGATGGCACAGATACGCAGTATTTT
-	-	TRBV3-1/TRBV3-2	TRBJ1-1	CASSQGAGLGTEAFF	TGTGCCAGCAGCCAAGGAGCGGGGCTGGGGACTGAAGCTTTCTTT
-	-	TRBV5-1	TRBJ2-3	CASRGSGTDTQYF	TGCGCCAGCAGAGGTTCCGGCACAGATACGCAGTATTTT
-	-	TRBV30	TRBJ1-2	CAWSYEPPLGYTF	TGTGCCTGGAGTTACGAACCACCGTTAGGCTACACCTTC
-	-	TRBV30	TRBJ2-7	CAWSVGQPNEQYF	TGTGCCTGGAGTGTAGGGCAGCCCAACGAGCAGTACTTC
-	once	TRBV7-2	TRBJ2-6	CASSPYPRVSGANVLTF	TGTGCCAGCAGCCCTTACCCCAGGGTCTCTGGGGCCAACGTCCTGACTTTC
-	-	TRBV6-5	TRBJ2-7	CASRGSLEQYF	TGTGCCAGCAGGGGATCACTCGAGCAGTACTTC
TRBD2	-	TRBV4-2	TRBJ2-1	CASSQAGLASGGYNEQFF	TGTGCCAGCAGCCAAGCGGGGCTGGCTAGCGGGGGATACAATGAGCAGTTCTTC
-	-	TRBV6-1	TRBJ1-2	CASSVNEGPFGYGYTF	TGTGCCAGCAGTGTAAATGAGGGTCCGTTTGGCTATGGCTACACCTTC
-	-	TRBV5-1	TRBJ1-1	CASSVGDTEAFF	TGCGCCAGCAGCGTCGGGGACACTGAAGCTTTCTTT
TRBD1	-	TRBV19	TRBJ2-1	CASSHLGQGPSYNEQFF	TGTGCCAGTAGCCATTTGGGACAGGGGCCTTCCTACAATGAGCAGTTCTTC
-	-	TRBV18	TRBJ2-1	CASSPDLRGVHNEQFF	TGTGCCAGCTCACCAGACCTCAGGGGGGTCCACAATGAGCAGTTCTTC
-	-	TRBV5-4	TRBJ1-6	CASSLENRQNSPLHF	TGTGCCAGCAGCTTGGAAAACAGACAAAATTCACCCCTCCACTTT
-	-	TRBV11-2	TRBJ1-5	CASSFDSNQPQHF	TGTGCCAGCAGCTTTGATAGCAATCAGCCCCAGCATTTT
-	-	TRBV6-5	TRBJ2-6	CASSFRTGANVLTF	TGTGCCAGCAGTTTCCGGACTGGGGCCAACGTCCTGACTTTC
TRBD1	-	TRBV6-2/TRBV6-3	TRBJ1-1	CASSLRTGRTEAFF	TGTGCCAGCAGTCTCAGGACAGGGCGCACTGAAGCTTTCTTT
-	-	TRBV25-1	TRBJ2-7	CASSVLYEQYF	TGTGCCAGCAGCGTATTGTACGAGCAGTACTTC
-	-	TRBV28	TRBJ1-1	CASSLSGVGVNTEAFF	TGTGCCAGCAGTTTATCTGGGGTTGGGGTGAACACTGAAGCTTTCTTT
-	-	TRBV28	TRBJ1-5	CASSFNAPGVGGEDQPQHF	TGTGCCAGCAGTTTTAACGCCCCCGGGGTCGGGGGAGAGGATCAGCCCCAGCATTTT